This T cell receptor beta chain came from a study of blood T cells in healthy people across ages. Investigators took about 9.1 milliliters of peripheral blood from every donor. The study, taken as a whole, reports: Among T cells, TCR beta diversity per million cells dropped roughly linearly as age rose.

The CDR3 has 15 amino acids. V dropped 6 bases and J dropped 2; count of bases not matched to a gene: 5. The use of a sample-barcoded 5' primer and a J-beta primer mix characterized a second PCR of roughly 7 to 11 cycles. The template-switch adaptor, which had 12 random nucleotides, put a tag on each cDNA molecule. TCRdb re-called the 5' RACE reads through MiXCR, storing one row per CDR3 protein. The sample includes around 650,000 distinct CDR3 sequences, about 34% of them seen just once. Ten or more counts support this clonotype. The antigen remains undetermined. Material: blood. The chain employs TRBV12-3 or TRBV12-4 and TRBJ2-1; 9 bases are shared with TRBD1. The source of this sequence is an elderly woman in good health. The CDR3 bases are TGTGCCAGCAGCCATACAGGGGGCGCCTACAATGAGCAGTTCTTC. Translation gives CASSHTGGAYNEQFF.